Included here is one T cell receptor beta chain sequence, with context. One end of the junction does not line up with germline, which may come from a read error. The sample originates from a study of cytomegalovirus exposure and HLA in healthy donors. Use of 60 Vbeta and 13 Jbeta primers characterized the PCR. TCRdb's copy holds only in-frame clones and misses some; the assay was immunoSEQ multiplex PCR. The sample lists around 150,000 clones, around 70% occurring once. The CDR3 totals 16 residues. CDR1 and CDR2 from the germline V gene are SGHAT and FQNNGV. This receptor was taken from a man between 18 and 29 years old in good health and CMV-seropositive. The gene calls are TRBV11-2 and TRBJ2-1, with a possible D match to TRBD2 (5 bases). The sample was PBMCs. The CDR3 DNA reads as TGTGCCAGCAGCCTAGACCCTAGCAGCTCCTACAATGAGCAGTTCTTC. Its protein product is CASSLDPSSSYNEQFF.